This T cell receptor beta chain was recorded in a study of identical twins. Study conclusions and caveats: Fewer insertions characterized abundant cord blood beta clonotypes, whereas memory repertoires showed none.

A note on this clonotype: Its antigen is unidentified.

CDR1 LNHDA and CDR2 SQIVND come from the germline V gene (reference sequence). The V gene lost 3 bases and the J gene lost 2 bases, with 8 bases spanning the gap. The CDR3 is 13 residues long. Every sampled donor was Caucasian and healthy. MiXCR, run by TCRdb on the 5' RACE reads, gives a single entry per CDR3 protein. The table records under 800,000 distinct CDR3 sequences, around 21% of them present only once. Separately, the same data were catalogued under a study of T cells expressing NK-cell markers. That work contributes: Source material for TCR beta repertoires consisted of sorted CD3+CD56+NKG2C+, CD3+CD56+NKG2C- and CD3+CD56-NKG2C+ T cells. The dominant NKG2C+ clonotypes represented about 1.0-8% of CD8+ T cells in six donors.

The chain has TRBV19 and TRBJ2-7; no clear D. The sequence was obtained from a woman under 30 in good health. Sequencing input: PBMCs. CDR3 nucleotides: TGTGCCAGTAGTATGCACACCACCTACGAGCAGTACTTC. This encodes CASSMHTTYEQYF. The entire variable domain, with the rest obtained from reference TRBV19 and TRBJ2-7, is as follows: DGGITQSPKYLFRKEGQNVTLSCEQNLNHDAMYWYRQDPGQGLRLIYYSQIVNDFQKGDIAEGYSVSREKKESFPLTVTSAQKNPTAFYLCASSMHTTYEQYFGPGTRLTVT.